This passage covers 25 T cell receptor beta chains from one sample sequenced in a study of radiation and T cells in renal cell carcinoma. This table comes from immunoSEQ multiplex PCR, and its TCRdb copy is limited to in-frame clones, with some not included. The sample lists around 81,000 clones, approximately 86% seen once, with around 9.4% in the top ten. Indicated time point: blood 4 weeks post-SBRT, at nephrectomy. Treatment defined: 15 Gy SBRT to primary tumor, nephrectomy 4 weeks later. This sample comprised blood, obtained from a patient whose treatment included radiotherapy and nephrectomy. Receptors originate from a man between 50 and 59 years old with renal cell carcinoma.

This clone was counted a few times. The CDR3 loop reads CASSLGGYGNEQFF. The CDR3, as DNA: TGTGCCAGCAGCTTAGGGGGTTATGGCAATGAGCAGTTCTTC. The chain couples TRBV7-9 to TRBJ2-1; D remains unclear. Germline assignment: CDR1 SEHNR and CDR2 FQNEAQ (reference sequence). Trimming took 1 base from V and 6 from J, leaving 10 bases between them. There are 14 residues in the CDR3.

The CDR3 is CASNSERQGDTQYF. The CDR3 region has the DNA TGTGCCAGCAACTCGGAGAGACAGGGGGATACGCAGTATTTT. The chain couples TRBV28 to TRBJ2-3, with TRBD1 matching 8 bases. The CDR3 length is 14 residues. After removal of 7 bases from V and 6 bases from J, the junction contained 9 bases not matched to a gene. Germline values: CDR1 MDHEN, CDR2 SYDVKM.

This chain uses TRBV10-1 with TRBJ2-5; D is unclear. CDR3 length equals 14 residues. Germline lookup yields CDR1 WNHNN and CDR2 SYGVQD (reference sequence). V was shortened by 0 bases and J by 1 base, with 6 bases between the two germline ends. The CDR3 sequence is CASSESKAQETQYF. As DNA, the CDR3 is TGCGCCAGCAGTGAGTCGAAGGCCCAAGAGACCCAGTACTTC.

This clone was observed once. V and J are TRBV2 and TRBJ2-2; D unclear. V dropped 8 bases and J dropped 8 bases, with 9 bases sitting between them. The CDR3 consists of 11 residues. Germline values: CDR1 SNHLY, CDR2 FYNNEI. The CDR3 protein is CASGRLGELFF. The CDR3 nucleotides read TGTGCCAGCGGGCGTCTGGGGGAGCTGTTTTTT.

V is TRBV4-1 and J is TRBJ2-7; 10 bases match TRBD2. The CDR3 totals 16 residues. Per germline, CDR1 MGHRA and CDR2 YSYEKL. Trimming took 7 bases from V and 0 from J; bases not matched to a gene: 9. CDR3 protein: CASKPGTSANSYEQYF. DNA of the CDR3: TGCGCCAGCAAACCGGGGACTAGCGCGAACTCCTACGAGCAGTACTTC.

V usage is TRBV27 and J usage is TRBJ2-7; TRBD2 matches at 12 bases. Unmatched junction bases numbered 13, after V lost 7 bases and J lost 3 bases. The germline gives CDR1 MNHEY, CDR2 SMNVEV (reference sequence). CDR3 length: 17 residues. The CDR3 loop reads CASKGQRGLAGIYEQYF. CDR3 DNA sequence: TGTGCCAGCAAAGGCCAACGCGGACTAGCGGGGATCTACGAGCAGTACTTC.

This chain joins TRBV6-1 and TRBJ1-5; TRBD1 might be the D (5 bases). The germline V gene encodes CDR1 MNHNS and CDR2 SASEGT. Deletions cut 0 bases from V and 0 bases from J, with 12 bases between. This CDR3 has 17 amino acids. CDR3 in amino acids: CASSEALGAGSNQPQHF. The CDR3 DNA follows: TGTGCCAGCAGTGAAGCCCTAGGGGCAGGTAGCAATCAGCCCCAGCATTTT.

This clone was recorded once. The chain combines TRBV6-1 with TRBJ2-5; TRBD1 aligns across 9 bases. The CDR3 has 15 residues. The germline V gene has CDR1 MNHNS and CDR2 SASEGT. J gave up 2 bases and V 3 bases, and 4 bases lay outside the gene matches. CDR3 protein: CASSEYRGLQETQYF. For the CDR3, the DNA is TGTGCCAGCAGTGAGTACAGGGGGCTACAAGAGACCCAGTACTTC.

The V and J genes are TRBV4-3 and TRBJ1-2; 8 nucleotides align to TRBD1. Germline assignment: CDR1 LGHNA and CDR2 YSLEER. The ends lost 2 bases at V and 3 bases at J; junction bases unmatched: 8. There are 16 residues in the CDR3. The CDR3 DNA reads TGCGCCAGCAGCCAAACCGGGACAGGAGTTTACTATGGCTACACCTTC. Translating gives CASSQTGTGVYYGYTF.

The chain links TRBV2 to TRBJ2-5, with D perhaps TRBD1 (6 bases). The V end lost 6 bases, the J end lost 7 bases, and 18 bases lay between the germline ends. The length of the CDR3 is 14 residues. Germline CDR1 is SNHLY and CDR2 is FYNNEI. As DNA, the CDR3 is TGTGCCAGCAGCGCGTACAGGGCGGGTGCGACCCAGTACTTC. This translates into CASSAYRAGATQYF.

The gene calls are TRBV6-4 and TRBJ2-1; no firm D call. The CDR3 length is 14 residues. V lost 3 bases to trimming and J lost 5 bases, with 11 bases between them. Germline V gene lookup returns CDR1 MRHNA and CDR2 SNTAGT. The CDR3 region has the DNA TGTGCCAGCAGTGAAAACGATGGGAACAATGAGCAGTTCTTC. This codes for CASSENDGNNEQFF.

This clone was found a few times. The chain couples TRBV4-2 to TRBJ2-1, with 7 positions matching TRBD2. The CDR3 is 16 residues long. Germline V gene data show CDR1 as LGHNA and CDR2 as YNFKEQ. V was clipped by 4 bases and J by 2 bases; unmatched bases: 8. The CDR3 bases are TGTGCCAGCAGCCGGTATTTTGGGACTACCTACAATGAGCAGTTCTTC. Translating it yields CASSRYFGTTYNEQFF.

V gene TRBV25-1 combines with J gene TRBJ1-3; maybe TRBD1 (5 bases). Trimming pared 3 bases from V and 9 bases from J, leaving 12 bases between. The CDR3 runs to 13 residues. Looked up from germline, CDR1 is MGHDK and CDR2 is SYGVNS. The CDR3 DNA is TGTGCCAGCAGTGATGGGGCGCCAGGCACCATATATTTT. It translates to CASSDGAPGTIYF.

J is TRBJ1-4 and V is TRBV18, with 7 bases aligning to TRBD1. Germline CDR1 reads KGHSH; CDR2 reads LQKENI. The CDR3 is 15 amino acids. Unmatched junction bases numbered 7, after V lost 1 base and J lost 8 bases. In DNA, the CDR3 is TGTGCCAGCTCACCACGGACAGGAGGAGGGGAAAAACTGTTTTTT. The encoded protein is CASSPRTGGGEKLFF.

This rearrangement joins TRBV2 to TRBJ1-3; TRBD1 is a possible D gene (6 bases). Deletions cut 6 bases from V and 4 bases from J, with 13 bases between. This CDR3 contains 14 residues. From germline, CDR1 is SNHLY and CDR2 FYNNEI. CDR3: CASSSGTRGNTIYF. The CDR3 DNA reads as TGTGCCAGCAGCTCCGGGACAAGAGGAAACACCATATATTTT. Together with reference TRBV2 and TRBJ1-3, the CDR3 gives the full variable domain: EPEVTQTPSHQVTQMGQEVILRCVPISNHLYFYWYRQILGQKVEFLVSFYNNEISEKSEIFDDQFSVERPDGSNFTLKIRSTKLEDSAMYFCASSSGTRGNTIYFGEGSWLTVV.

The J gene is TRBJ1-5, the V gene TRBV5-5; 8 bases match TRBD1. This CDR3 spans 15 amino acids. CDR1 is SGHKS, CDR2 YYEKEE, per germline (reference sequence). J gave up 5 bases and V 2 bases, and 6 bases lay outside the gene matches. CDR3 residues: CASSLSGGMDQPQHF. The CDR3 nucleotides read TGTGCCAGCAGCTTATCAGGGGGCATGGATCAGCCCCAGCATTTT.

This clone appeared a few times. This chain links TRBV5-1 with TRBJ2-7, with D perhaps matching TRBD1 (6 bases). This CDR3 is 15 amino acids long. V was shortened by 0 bases and J by 3 bases, with 13 bases between the two germline ends. Germline CDR1 SGHRS, CDR2 YFSETQ. CDR3 loop: CASSLGYREDYEQYF. The CDR3 region has the DNA TGCGCCAGCAGCTTGGGTTACAGGGAAGACTACGAGCAGTACTTC.

J is TRBJ1-4 and V is TRBV27; 7 bases are a match to TRBD1. Germline CDR1 and CDR2: MNHEY and SMNVEV (reference sequence). Trimming cost V 2 bases and J 8 bases; bases outside gene matches: 5. This CDR3 region has 14 residues. The DNA for the CDR3 is TGTGCCAGCAGTTTACGACAGGGCAAGGAAAAACTGTTTTTT. It codes for CASSLRQGKEKLFF.

The rearrangement uses TRBV5-5 and TRBJ2-1; a weak D match, TRBD2 (6 bases). V lost 3 bases, J lost 8 bases, and 33 bases lay in between. The CDR3 is 20 amino acids. Germline V CDR1 and CDR2: SGHKS, YYEKEE (reference sequence). CDR3 sequence: CASSSPGPNAGGGIGDEQFF. The CDR3 nucleotides are TGTGCCAGCAGCTCGCCAGGACCCAACGCCGGGGGAGGCATTGGTGATGAGCAGTTCTTC.

This clone was picked up one time. This chain links TRBV27 with TRBJ1-2; TRBD1 agrees at 7 bases. CDR3 length: 16 amino acids. Germline-derived CDR1 and CDR2 are MNHEY and SMNVEV (reference sequence). The V and J ends lost 5 bases and 2 bases, in that order; junction bases with no gene match: 11. The CDR3: CASSLGTADMNYGYTF. CDR3 sequence (DNA): TGTGCCAGCAGTCTCGGGACAGCGGATATGAACTATGGCTACACCTTC.

The CDR3 spells CAVQHRDRARRAFF. CDR3 in DNA: TGTGCCGTCCAACACCGGGACAGGGCGCGGAGGGCTTTCTTT. The gene calls are TRBV28 and TRBJ1-1; TRBD1 matches 9 bases. The CDR3 contains 14 residues. Trimming removed 11 bases from V and 11 bases from J; junction bases left unmatched: 18. Germline CDR1 and CDR2: MDHEN and SYDVKM. Using reference TRBV28 and TRBJ1-1 for the parts outside the CDR3, the full variable domain is DVKVTQSSRYLVKRTGEKVFLECVQDMDHENMFWYRQDPGLGLRLIYFSYDVKMKEKGDIPEGYSVSREKKERFSLILESASTNQTSMYLCAVQHRDRARRAFFGQGTRLTVV.

The chain recombines TRBV28 with TRBJ2-1; the match to TRBD1 covers 7 bases. Germline loops: CDR1 MDHEN, CDR2 SYDVKM. After removal of 3 bases from V and 4 bases from J, the junction contained 6 bases not matched to a gene. The CDR3 loop spans 15 amino acids. CDR3 sequence: CASSLGTAFYNEQFF. DNA for the CDR3: TGTGCCAGCAGTTTGGGGACAGCCTTTTACAATGAGCAGTTCTTC.

The V call is TRBV30, the J call TRBJ1-2; 7 bases are shared with TRBD1. Germline V gene lookup returns CDR1 GTSNPN and CDR2 SVGIG (reference sequence). The CDR3 has 14 residues. The junction had 14 bases not matched to a gene; V was cut back by 8 bases and J by 5 bases. CDR3 residues: CAGTARGNRYGYTF. In DNA, the CDR3 is TGTGCCGGGACAGCACGGGGGAACAGATATGGCTACACCTTC.

The CDR3 sequence: CASSIQAGLGYTF. CDR3 in DNA: TGTGCCAGTAGTATTCAGGCGGGGCTTGGCTACACCTTC. V usage is TRBV19 and J usage is TRBJ1-2; maybe TRBD1 (5 bases). V shed 3 bases and J shed 7 bases, with 12 bases lying between them. This CDR3 spans 13 amino acids. CDR1 and CDR2 from the germline V gene are LNHDA and SQIVND (reference sequence).

The V call is TRBV7-2, the J call TRBJ1-4; 7 positions match TRBD1. There are 17 residues in the CDR3. With V trimmed by 1 base and J by 4 bases, 9 bases remained unmatched. CDR1 and CDR2 from the germline V gene are SGHTA and FQGNSA. CDR3 region: CASSLDSGGAFNEKLFF. The CDR3 coding sequence is TGTGCCAGCAGCTTAGACTCAGGGGGAGCCTTTAATGAAAAACTGTTTTTT.